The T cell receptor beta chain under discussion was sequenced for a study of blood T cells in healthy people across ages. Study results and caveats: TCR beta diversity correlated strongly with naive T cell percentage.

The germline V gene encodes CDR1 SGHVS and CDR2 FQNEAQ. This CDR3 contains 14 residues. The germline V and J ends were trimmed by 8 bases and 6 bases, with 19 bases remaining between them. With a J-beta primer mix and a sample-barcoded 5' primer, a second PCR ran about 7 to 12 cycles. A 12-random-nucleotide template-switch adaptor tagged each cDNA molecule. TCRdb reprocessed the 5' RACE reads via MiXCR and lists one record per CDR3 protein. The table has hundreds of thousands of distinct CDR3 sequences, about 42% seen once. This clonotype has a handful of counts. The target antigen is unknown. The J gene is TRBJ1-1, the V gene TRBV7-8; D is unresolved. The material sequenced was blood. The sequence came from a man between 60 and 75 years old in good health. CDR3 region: CASLLGSSGSEAFF. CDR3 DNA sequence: TGTGCCAGCCTCCTCGGGTCTAGTGGTTCTGAAGCTTTCTTT.